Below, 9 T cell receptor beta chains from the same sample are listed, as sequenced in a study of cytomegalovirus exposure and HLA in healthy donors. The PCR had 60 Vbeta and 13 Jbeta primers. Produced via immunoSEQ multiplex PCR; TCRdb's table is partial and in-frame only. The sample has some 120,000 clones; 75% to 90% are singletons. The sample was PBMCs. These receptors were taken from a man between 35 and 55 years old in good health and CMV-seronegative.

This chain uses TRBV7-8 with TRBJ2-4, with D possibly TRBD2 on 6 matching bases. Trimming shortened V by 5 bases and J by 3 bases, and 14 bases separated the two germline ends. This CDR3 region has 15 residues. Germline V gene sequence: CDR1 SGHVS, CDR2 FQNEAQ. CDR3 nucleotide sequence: TGTGCCAGCAGCCAAAGGGAGGTCGGCAAAAACATTCAGTACTTC. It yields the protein CASSQREVGKNIQYF.

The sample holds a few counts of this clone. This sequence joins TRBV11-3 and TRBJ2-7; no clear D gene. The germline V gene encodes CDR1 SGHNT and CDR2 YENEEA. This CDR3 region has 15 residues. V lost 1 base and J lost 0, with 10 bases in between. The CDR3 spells CASSLGSVSSYEQYF. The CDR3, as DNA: TGTGCCAGCAGCTTAGGGTCGGTGAGCTCCTACGAGCAGTACTTC.

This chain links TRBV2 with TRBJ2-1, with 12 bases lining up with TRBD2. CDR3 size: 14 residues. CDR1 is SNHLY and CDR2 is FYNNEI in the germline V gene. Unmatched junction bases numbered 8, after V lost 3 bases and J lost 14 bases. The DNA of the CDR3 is TGTGCCAGCAGTGACCTGACTAGCGGGAGTTTAGAGTTCTTC. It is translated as CASSDLTSGSLEFF.

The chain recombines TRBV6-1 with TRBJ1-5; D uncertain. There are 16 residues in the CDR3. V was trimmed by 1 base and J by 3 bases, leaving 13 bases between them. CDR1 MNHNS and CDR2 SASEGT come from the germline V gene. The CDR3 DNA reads TGTGCCAGCAGTGAAGTTCGAGGAGAATACAATCAGCCCCAGCATTTT. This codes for CASSEVRGEYNQPQHF.

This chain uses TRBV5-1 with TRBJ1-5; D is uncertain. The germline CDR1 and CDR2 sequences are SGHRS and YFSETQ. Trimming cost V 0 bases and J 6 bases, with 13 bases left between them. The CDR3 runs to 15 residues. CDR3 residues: CASSLDGQVGQPQHF. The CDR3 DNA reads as TGCGCCAGCAGCTTGGATGGGCAGGTTGGTCAGCCCCAGCATTTT.

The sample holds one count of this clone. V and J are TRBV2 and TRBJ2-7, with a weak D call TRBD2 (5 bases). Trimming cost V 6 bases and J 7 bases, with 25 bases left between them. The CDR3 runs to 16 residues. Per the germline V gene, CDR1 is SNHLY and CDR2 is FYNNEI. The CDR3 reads CASRKSGRWELWEQYF. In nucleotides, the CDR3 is TGTGCCAGCAGGAAGAGCGGAAGATGGGAGCTTTGGGAGCAGTACTTC.

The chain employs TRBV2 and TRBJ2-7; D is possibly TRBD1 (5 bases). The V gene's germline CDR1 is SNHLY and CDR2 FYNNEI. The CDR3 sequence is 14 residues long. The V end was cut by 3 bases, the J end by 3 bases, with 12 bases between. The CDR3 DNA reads TGTGCCAGCAGTGAGCAGGACACCTTCTACGAGCAGTACTTC. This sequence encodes CASSEQDTFYEQYF.

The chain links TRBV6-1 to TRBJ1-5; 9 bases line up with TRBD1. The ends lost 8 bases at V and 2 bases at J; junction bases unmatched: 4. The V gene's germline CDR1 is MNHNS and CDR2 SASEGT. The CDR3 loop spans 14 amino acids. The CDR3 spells CASQTGGGNQPQHF. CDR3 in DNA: TGTGCCAGCCAAACAGGGGGCGGCAATCAGCCCCAGCATTTT.

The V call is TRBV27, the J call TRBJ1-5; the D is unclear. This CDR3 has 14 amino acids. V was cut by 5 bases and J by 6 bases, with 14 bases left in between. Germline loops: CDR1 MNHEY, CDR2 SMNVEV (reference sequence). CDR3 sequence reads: CASSPVGVGQPQHF. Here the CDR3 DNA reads TGTGCCAGCAGTCCTGTCGGGGTCGGTCAGCCCCAGCATTTT.